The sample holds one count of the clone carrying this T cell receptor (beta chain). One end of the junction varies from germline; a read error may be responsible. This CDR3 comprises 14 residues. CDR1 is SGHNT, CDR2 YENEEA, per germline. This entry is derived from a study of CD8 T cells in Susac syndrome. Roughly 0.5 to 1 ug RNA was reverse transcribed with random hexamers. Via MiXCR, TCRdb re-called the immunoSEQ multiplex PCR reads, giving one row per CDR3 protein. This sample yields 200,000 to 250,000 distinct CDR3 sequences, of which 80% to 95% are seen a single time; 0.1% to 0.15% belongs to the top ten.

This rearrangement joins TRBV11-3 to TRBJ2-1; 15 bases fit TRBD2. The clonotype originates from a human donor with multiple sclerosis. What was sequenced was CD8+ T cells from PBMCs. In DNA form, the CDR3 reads TGTGCCAGCAGCTTCCCGGGACTAGCGGGGGGCCCCCTCTTC. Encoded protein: CASSFPGLAGGPLF.